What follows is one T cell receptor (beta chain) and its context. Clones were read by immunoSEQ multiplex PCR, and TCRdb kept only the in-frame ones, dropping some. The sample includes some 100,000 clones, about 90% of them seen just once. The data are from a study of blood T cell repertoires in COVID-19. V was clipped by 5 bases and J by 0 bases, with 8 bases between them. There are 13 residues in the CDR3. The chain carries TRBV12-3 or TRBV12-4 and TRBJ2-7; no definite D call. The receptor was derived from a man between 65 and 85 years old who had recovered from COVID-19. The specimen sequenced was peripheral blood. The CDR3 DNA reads TGTGCCAGCAGTACTTCTTTCTCCTACGAGCAGTACTTC. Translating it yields CASSTSFSYEQYF.